Detailed here is one T cell receptor (beta chain). This sample was included in a study of blood T cell repertoires in COVID-19. Study-level information: T cells, B-cell-depleted T cells, or PBMCs supplied cDNA or gDNA.

The germline CDR1 and CDR2 sequences are MNHEY and SMNVEV (reference sequence). With V trimmed by 6 bases and J by 8 bases, 5 bases remained unmatched. The CDR3 runs 13 residues. Sequencing used immunoSEQ multiplex PCR; TCRdb keeps in-frame clones, though not all of them. The table has about 130,000 clones, 88% seen once. The sample was peripheral blood. The TCR comes from a woman of 80 years or more with acute or convalescent COVID-19. The genes are TRBV27 and TRBJ2-2; 8 bases line up with TRBD1. CDR3 sequence reads: CASRGTGLGELFF. The CDR3 nucleotides are TGTGCCAGCAGGGGGACAGGATTGGGGGAGCTGTTTTTT.